These 4 T cell receptor beta chains share one sample of origin, sequenced in a study of regulatory T cells in long-lasting Graves disease. Time point given: persistent/refractory GD, antithyroid drugs over 5 years with positive TRAb. With RNA extracted from PBMCs as input, the TCR library was made. TCR beta libraries were built with iRepertoire HTBI primers and Arm-PCR of CDR3 regions. TCRdb re-called the multiplex PCR reads with MiXCR, one entry per CDR3 protein. The sample includes 600,000 to 800,000 distinct CDR3 sequences, 30% of them seen just once. This specimen was peripheral blood mononuclear cells (PBMCs), taken when the disease was refractory, from a patient treated with antithyroid drugs. Source of these receptors: a female donor with Graves disease.

This clonotype has a handful of counts. J is TRBJ2-7 and V is TRBV5-1; 10 positions match TRBD1. Unmatched junction bases numbered 6, after V lost 4 bases and J lost 5 bases. The CDR3 is 14 residues long. Germline V gene lookup returns CDR1 SGHRS and CDR2 YFSETQ. This CDR3 reads CASSRGTGANEQYF. CDR3 DNA: TGCGCCAGCAGCAGAGGGACAGGGGCCAACGAGCAGTACTTC.

This clonotype has a handful of counts. CDR3 sequence: CASSQGWTYGYTF. The CDR3 DNA sequence: TGTGCCAGCAGCCAAGGTTGGACCTATGGCTACACCTTC. The genes are TRBV14 and TRBJ1-2; the D is unclear. There are 13 residues in the CDR3. The germline V gene has CDR1 SGHDN and CDR2 FVKESK. Trimming cost V 1 base and J 4 bases, with 7 bases left between them.

This clonotype was detected only a few times. The CDR3: CASSLIGGTAPNYGYTF. The CDR3 nucleotides are TGTGCCAGCAGTTTAATCGGAGGGACAGCCCCTAACTATGGCTACACCTTC. This chain links TRBV27 with TRBJ1-2; 7 positions agree with TRBD1. V gave up 2 bases and J gave up 0 bases; unmatched junction bases: 9. Germline V gene lookup returns CDR1 MNHEY and CDR2 SMNVEV (reference sequence). The CDR3 sequence is 17 residues long.

The CDR3 bases are TGTGCCAGCAGCCGGACAGGGGGCTTAGGGCAGCCCCAGCATTTT. Translation gives CASSRTGGLGQPQHF. The V call is TRBV28, the J call TRBJ1-5; 11 bases map to TRBD1. V lost 6 bases, J lost 7 bases, and 8 bases stayed unmatched. The CDR3 extends over 15 amino acids. In germline, CDR1 is MDHEN, CDR2 SYDVKM. The variable domain in full, with the rest retrieved from reference TRBV28 and TRBJ1-5, is DVKVTQSSRYLVKRTGEKVFLECVQDMDHENMFWYRQDPGLGLRLIYFSYDVKMKEKGDIPEGYSVSREKKERFSLILESASTNQTSMYLCASSRTGGLGQPQHFGDGTRLSIL.